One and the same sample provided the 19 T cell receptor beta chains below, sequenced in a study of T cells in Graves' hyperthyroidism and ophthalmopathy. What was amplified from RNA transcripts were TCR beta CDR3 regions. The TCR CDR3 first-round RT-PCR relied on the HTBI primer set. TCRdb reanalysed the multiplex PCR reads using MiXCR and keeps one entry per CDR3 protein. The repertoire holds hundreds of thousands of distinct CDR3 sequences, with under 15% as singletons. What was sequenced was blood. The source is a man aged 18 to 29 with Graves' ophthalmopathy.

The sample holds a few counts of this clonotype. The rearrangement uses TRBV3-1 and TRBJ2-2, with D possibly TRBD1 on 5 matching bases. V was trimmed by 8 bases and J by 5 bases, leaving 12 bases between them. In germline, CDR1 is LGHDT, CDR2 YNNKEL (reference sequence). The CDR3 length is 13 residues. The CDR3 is CASGSGWTGELFF. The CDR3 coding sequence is TGTGCCAGCGGGTCAGGGTGGACCGGGGAGCTGTTTTTT.

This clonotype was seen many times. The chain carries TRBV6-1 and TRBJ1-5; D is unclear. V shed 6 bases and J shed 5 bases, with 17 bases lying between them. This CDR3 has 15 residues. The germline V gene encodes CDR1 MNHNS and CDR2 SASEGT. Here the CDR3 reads CASRPTTASHQPQHF. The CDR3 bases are TGTGCCAGCAGGCCCACTACAGCCTCCCATCAGCCCCAGCATTTT.

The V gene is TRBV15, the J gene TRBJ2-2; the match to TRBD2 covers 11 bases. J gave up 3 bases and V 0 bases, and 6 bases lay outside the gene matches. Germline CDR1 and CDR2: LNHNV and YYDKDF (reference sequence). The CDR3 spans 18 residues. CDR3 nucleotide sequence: TGTGCCACCAGCAGAGACTTAGGGACTAGCGGCTACACCGGGGAGCTGTTTTTT. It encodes CATSRDLGTSGYTGELFF.

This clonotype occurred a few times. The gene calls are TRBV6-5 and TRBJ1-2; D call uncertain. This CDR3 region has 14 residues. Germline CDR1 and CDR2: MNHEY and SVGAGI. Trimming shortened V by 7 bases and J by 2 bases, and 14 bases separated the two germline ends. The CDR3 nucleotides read TGTGCCAGCACCGTGTCAAGGAGGAACTATGGCTACACCTTC. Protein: CASTVSRRNYGYTF.

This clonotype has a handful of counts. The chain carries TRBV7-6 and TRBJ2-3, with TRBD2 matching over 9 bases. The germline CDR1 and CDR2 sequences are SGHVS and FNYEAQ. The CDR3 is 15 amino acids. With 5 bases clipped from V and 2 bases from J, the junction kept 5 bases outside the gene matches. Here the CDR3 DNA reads TGTGCCAGCAGCCTTAGCGGGAGAGTCACAGATACGCAGTATTTT. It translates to CASSLSGRVTDTQYF.

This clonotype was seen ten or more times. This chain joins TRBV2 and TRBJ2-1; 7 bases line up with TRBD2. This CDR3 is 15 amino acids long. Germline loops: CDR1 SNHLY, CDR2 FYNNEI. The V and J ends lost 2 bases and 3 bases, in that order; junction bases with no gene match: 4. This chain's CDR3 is CASSEPAGSYNEQFF. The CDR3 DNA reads TGTGCCAGCAGTGAACCAGCGGGGAGCTACAATGAGCAGTTCTTC.

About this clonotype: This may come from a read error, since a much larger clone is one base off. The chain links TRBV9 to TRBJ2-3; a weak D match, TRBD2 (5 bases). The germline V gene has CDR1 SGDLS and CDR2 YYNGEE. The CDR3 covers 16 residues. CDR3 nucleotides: TGTGCCAGCAACGTAGGGTGGACTGGCCGCACAGATACGCAGTATTTT. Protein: CASNVGWTGRTDTQYF.

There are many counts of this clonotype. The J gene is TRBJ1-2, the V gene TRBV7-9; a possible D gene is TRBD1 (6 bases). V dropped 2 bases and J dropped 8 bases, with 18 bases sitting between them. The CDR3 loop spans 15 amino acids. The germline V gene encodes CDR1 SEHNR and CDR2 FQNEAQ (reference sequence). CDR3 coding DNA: TGTGCCAGCAGCTTAAGCCTCCCAGGGGCCTTCGGCTACACCTTC. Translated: CASSLSLPGAFGYTF. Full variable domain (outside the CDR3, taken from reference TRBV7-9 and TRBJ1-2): DTGVSQNPRHKITKRGQNVTFRCDPISEHNRLYWYRQTLGQGPEFLTYFQNEAQLEKSRLLSDRFSAERPKGSFSTLEIQRTEQGDSAMYLCASSLSLPGAFGYTFGSGTRLTVV.

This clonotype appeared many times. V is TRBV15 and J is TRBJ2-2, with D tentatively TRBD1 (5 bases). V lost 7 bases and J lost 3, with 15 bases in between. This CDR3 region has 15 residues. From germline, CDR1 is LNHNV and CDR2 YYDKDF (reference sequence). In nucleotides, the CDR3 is TGTGCCACCAAGGGGTCCGCTTCGTACACCGGGGAGCTGTTTTTT. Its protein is CATKGSASYTGELFF.

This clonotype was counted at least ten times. Written as DNA, the CDR3 is TGTGCCAGCAGCCAAGACGGTCCTTACACAGGGAGTAATTCACCCCTCCACTTT. Amino acid sequence: CASSQDGPYTGSNSPLHF. This chain connects TRBV3-1 to TRBJ1-6; perhaps TRBD1 as D (6 bases). V gave up 0 bases and J gave up 6 bases, with 18 bases separating them. CDR3 length: 18 amino acids. Germline CDR1 and CDR2: LGHDT and YNNKEL (reference sequence). The entire variable domain, with the rest obtained from reference TRBV3-1 and TRBJ1-6, is as follows: DTAVSQTPKYLVTQMGNDKSIKCEQNLGHDTMYWYKQDSKKFLKIMFSYNNKELIINETVPNRFSPKSPDKAHLNLHINSLELGDSAVYFCASSQDGPYTGSNSPLHFGNGTRLTVT.

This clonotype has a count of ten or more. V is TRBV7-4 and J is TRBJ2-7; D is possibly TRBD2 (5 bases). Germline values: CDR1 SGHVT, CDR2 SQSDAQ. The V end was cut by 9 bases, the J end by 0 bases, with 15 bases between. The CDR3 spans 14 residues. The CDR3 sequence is CARIPAGFSYEQYF. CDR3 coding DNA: TGTGCCAGGATCCCTGCGGGCTTCTCCTACGAGCAGTACTTC.

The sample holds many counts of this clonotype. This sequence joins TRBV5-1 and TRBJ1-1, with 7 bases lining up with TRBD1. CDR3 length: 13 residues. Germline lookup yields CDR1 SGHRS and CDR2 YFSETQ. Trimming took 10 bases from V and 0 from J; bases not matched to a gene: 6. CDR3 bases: TGCGCCGGACGACAGGGAATGAACACTGAAGCTTTCTTT. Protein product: CAGRQGMNTEAFF.

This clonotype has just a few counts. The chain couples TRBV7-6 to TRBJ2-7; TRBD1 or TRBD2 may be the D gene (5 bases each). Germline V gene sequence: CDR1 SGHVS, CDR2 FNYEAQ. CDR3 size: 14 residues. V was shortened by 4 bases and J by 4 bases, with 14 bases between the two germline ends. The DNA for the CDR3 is TGTGCCAGCAGCTCCGACGGGACGCCTTACGAGCAGTACTTC. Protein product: CASSSDGTPYEQYF. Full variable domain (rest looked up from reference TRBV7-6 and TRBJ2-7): GAGVSQSPRYKVTKRGQDVALRCDPISGHVSLYWYRQALGQGPEFLTYFNYEAQQDKSGLPNDRFSAERPEGSISTLTIQRTEQRDSAMYRCASSSDGTPYEQYFGPGTRLTVT.

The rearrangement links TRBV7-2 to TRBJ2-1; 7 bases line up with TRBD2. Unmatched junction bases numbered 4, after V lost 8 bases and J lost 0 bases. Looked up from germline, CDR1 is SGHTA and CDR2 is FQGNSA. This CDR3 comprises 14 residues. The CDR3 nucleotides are TGTGCCAGCGGGTGGGGGGGCTCCTACAATGAGCAGTTCTTC. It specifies CASGWGGSYNEQFF.

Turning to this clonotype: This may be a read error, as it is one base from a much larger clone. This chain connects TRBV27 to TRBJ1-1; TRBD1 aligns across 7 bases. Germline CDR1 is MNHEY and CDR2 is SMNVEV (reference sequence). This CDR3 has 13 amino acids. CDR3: CASRMTGQTEALF. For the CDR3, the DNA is TGTGCCAGCAGGATGACAGGGCAAACTGAAGCTCTCTTT.

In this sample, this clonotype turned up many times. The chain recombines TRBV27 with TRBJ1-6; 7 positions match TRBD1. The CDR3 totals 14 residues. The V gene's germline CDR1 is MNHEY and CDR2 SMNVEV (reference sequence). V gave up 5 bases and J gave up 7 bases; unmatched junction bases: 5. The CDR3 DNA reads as TGTGCCAGCAGTCCGGGACAGAAGAATTCACCCCTCCACTTT. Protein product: CASSPGQKNSPLHF.

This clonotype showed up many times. The CDR3 sequence is CSVKDVGGTQYF. CDR3 in DNA: TGCAGCGTCAAAGACGTGGGGGGGACCCAGTACTTC. This sequence joins TRBV29-1 and TRBJ2-5, with a tentative D call TRBD2 (6 bases). This CDR3 comprises 12 residues. The V end lost 6 bases, the J end lost 7 bases, and 15 bases lay between the germline ends. Germline lookup yields CDR1 SQVTM and CDR2 ANQGSEA.

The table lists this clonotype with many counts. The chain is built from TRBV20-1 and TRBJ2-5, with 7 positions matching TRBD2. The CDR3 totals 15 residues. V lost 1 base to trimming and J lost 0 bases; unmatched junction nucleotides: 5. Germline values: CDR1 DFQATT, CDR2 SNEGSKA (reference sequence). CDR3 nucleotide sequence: TGCAGTGCTAGAGCGGTGGGGGGGTACCAAGAGACCCAGTACTTC. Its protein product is CSARAVGGYQETQYF.

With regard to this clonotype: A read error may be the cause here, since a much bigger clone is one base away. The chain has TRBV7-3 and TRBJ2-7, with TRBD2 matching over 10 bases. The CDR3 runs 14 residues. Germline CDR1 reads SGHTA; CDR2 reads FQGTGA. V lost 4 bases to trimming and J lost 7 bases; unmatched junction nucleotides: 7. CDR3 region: CASSSGLAPGEQYF. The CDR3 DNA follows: TGTGCCAGCAGCTCGGGACTAGCGCCTGGAGAGCAGTACTTC. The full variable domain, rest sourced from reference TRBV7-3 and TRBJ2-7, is GAGVSQTPSNKVTEKGKYVELRCDPISGHTALYWYRQSLGQGPEFLIYFQGTGAADDSGLPNDRFFAVRPEGSVSTLKIQRTERGDSAVYLCASSSGLAPGEQYFGPGTRLTVT.